Listed below are T cell receptor beta chains from one sample, sequenced in a study of T cell changes during pregnancy in multiple sclerosis. Assay used: immunoSEQ multiplex PCR; TCRdb lists only in-frame clones, some missing. The repertoire consists of 45,000 to 70,000 clones, with 92% occurring once and the leading ten covering 0.64%. The material sequenced was CD4+ T cells from peripheral blood mononuclear cells, taken after pregnancy. The receptors derive from a female donor with multiple sclerosis, enrolled in a pregnancy study. Each CDR3 is given without its conserved first and last residue.

cdr3_aa	v_call	j_call
ASSLYTSGGPSTDTQY	TRBV5-1	TRBJ2-3
ASSSGGGHNVYGYT	TRBV5-6	TRBJ1-2
ASSFYEDQPQH	TRBV7-2	TRBJ1-5
ASSRGGGSNQPQH	TRBV19	TRBJ1-5
ASSLGQETYEQY	TRBV5-4	TRBJ2-7
ASSLDWALAGRDTQY	TRBV7-2	TRBJ2-3
ASSFDRTYEAF	TRBV18	TRBJ1-1
ASSVDGQGISPLH	TRBV9	TRBJ1-6
ASRSGTDYGYT	TRBV28	TRBJ1-2
ASSEWGQGSNTEAF	TRBV25-1	TRBJ1-1
ASSEAFRGKD	TRBV2	TRBJ2-7